A selection of T cell receptor beta chains follows, all from one sample in a study of CD8+CD57+ T cells in acquired aplastic anemia. In TCRdb, the reads were re-called with MiXCR into one record per CDR3 protein. The sample holds about 160,000 distinct CDR3 sequences, over 55% seen once. Sequenced sample: sorted CD4+, CD8+, or CD8+CD57+ T cells (not recorded which) from PBMCs. The receptor source for this set is a human donor with aplastic anemia. The CDR3 runs from the conserved cysteine through the conserved F or W. Each record gives: V gene, clone size, D gene, J gene, CDR3 DNA, CDR3 protein. The D gene is left open where the match is weak. Size is stated for part of the rows, as once, few or many counts, or as a class when the clone is expanded.

V: TRBV5-4
size: NA
D: TRBD1
J: TRBJ1-2
DNA: TGCGCCAGCAGCTTGGGACAGGGGCGCAACTATGGCTACACCTTC
CDR3: CASSLGQGRNYGYTF

V: TRBV20-1
size: NA
D: NA
J: TRBJ2-7
DNA: TGCAGTGCTAGAGACCCGGGGGCTTGGGAGCAGTACTTC
CDR3: CSARDPGAWEQYF

V: TRBV2
size: NA
D: TRBD1
J: TRBJ1-2
DNA: TGTGCCGCATCCCAGGGGGGGCTCTATGGCTACACCTTC
CDR3: CAASQGGLYGYTF

V: TRBV5-4
size: NA
D: TRBD2
J: TRBJ2-7
DNA: TGTGCCAGCGGACCTGGGACTAGCGGGGGGGAATCCTACGAGCAGTACTTC
CDR3: CASGPGTSGGESYEQYF

V: TRBV20-1
size: NA
D: TRBD1
J: TRBJ1-6
DNA: TGCAGTGCTAGACGGAGCGGACAGGGGGCTAATTCACCCCTCCACTTT
CDR3: CSARRSGQGANSPLHF

V: TRBV20-1
size: NA
D: TRBD1
J: TRBJ1-1
DNA: TGCAGTGCTCGTCCGGGACAGGGATGGTCTGAAGCTTTCTTT
CDR3: CSARPGQGWSEAFF

V: TRBV20-1
size: NA
D: NA
J: TRBJ1-2
DNA: TGCAGTGCCCCCAGGGAGTCCTATGTCTACACCTTC
CDR3: CSAPRESYVYTF

V: TRBV2
size: NA
D: TRBD2
J: TRBJ2-3
DNA: TGTGCCAGCAGTGAAGAGCGGGGTATTTATACGCAGTATTTT
CDR3: CASSEERGIYTQYF

V: TRBV6-4
size: many
D: TRBD1
J: TRBJ2-3
DNA: TGTGCCAGCAGTGAAGCAGGGGGTAGCACAGATACGCAGTATTTT
CDR3: CASSEAGGSTDTQYF

V: TRBV20-1
size: NA
D: NA
J: TRBJ2-7
DNA: TGCAGTGCTAGAGTGAGGTGGCTGGCGGGCTACGAGCAGTACTTC
CDR3: CSARVRWLAGYEQYF

V: TRBV25-1
size: many
D: NA
J: TRBJ2-1
DNA: TGTGCCAGCAGTGGGCCGGGTGCAGGGGAGCAGTTCTTC
CDR3: CASSGPGAGEQFF

V: TRBV14
size: NA
D: TRBD1
J: TRBJ2-7
DNA: TGTGCCAGCAGCCAAGGACAGGGTAACGAGCAGTACTTC
CDR3: CASSQGQGNEQYF

V: TRBV15
size: many
D: TRBD1
J: TRBJ1-1
DNA: TGTGCCACCAGTACAACTGTGAGGACAGGGGGCTTCGGTGAAGCTTTCTTT
CDR3: CATSTTVRTGGFGEAFF

V: TRBV10-3
size: few
D: NA
J: TRBJ2-5
DNA: TGTGCCATCAGCCAGGGAATCCAAGAGACCCAGTACTTC
CDR3: CAISQGIQETQYF

V: TRBV9
size: few
D: NA
J: TRBJ2-1
DNA: TGTGCCAGCAGCCCGGGAATGAATGAGCAGTTCTTC
CDR3: CASSPGMNEQFF

V: TRBV20-1
size: NA
D: TRBD1
J: TRBJ1-6
DNA: TGCAGTGCTAGAGATCATTGGGGCTCCGGGACAGGGCCCAATTCACCCCTCCACTTT
CDR3: CSARDHWGSGTGPNSPLHF

V: TRBV10-3
size: NA
D: NA
J: TRBJ1-2
DNA: TGTGCCATCAGGGGGCCAAACTATGGCTACACCTTC
CDR3: CAIRGPNYGYTF

V: TRBV6-1
size: few
D: NA
J: TRBJ2-7
DNA: TGTGCCGCCTCCCCACTGGGGGCGTCCTACGAGCAGTACTTC
CDR3: CAASPLGASYEQYF

V: TRBV4-2
size: NA
D: NA
J: TRBJ1-2
DNA: TGTGCCAGCAGCCAAGACGGGGCAGTAGGCTATGGCTACACCTTC
CDR3: CASSQDGAVGYGYTF

V: TRBV12-3/TRBV12-4
size: NA
D: NA
J: TRBJ2-7
DNA: TGTGCCAGCCATCAGGACGGCAGCTCCTACGAGCAGTACTTC
CDR3: CASHQDGSSYEQYF

V: TRBV6-6
size: NA
D: NA
J: TRBJ2-7
DNA: TGTGCCAGCAGTCACCAGGGGAACGAGCAGTACTTC
CDR3: CASSHQGNEQYF